One T cell receptor beta chain is described in this entry. The repertoire was sequenced with immunoSEQ multiplex PCR; TCRdb's copy has only in-frame clones and lacks some. The profile shows about 320,000 clones, 85% of them singletons. The entry originates in a study of blood T cell repertoires in COVID-19. Looking at the study overall: From the United States, Italy and Spain came samples of acute and convalescent COVID-19. The analysed material was cDNA or gDNA that came from T cells, B-cell-depleted T cells, or PBMCs.

Clinical history reported by participants formed the basis on which cohorts were assigned. Each exposed participant met a COVID-19 case in the 2 weeks preceding study entry. CDR1 is SGHDN and CDR2 is FVKESK in the germline V gene. The trim removed 4 bases at V and 4 bases at J, leaving 8 bases unmatched. This CDR3 spans 16 amino acids. The V and J genes are TRBV14 and TRBJ2-1; 9 bases line up with TRBD1. The sequenced material came from PBMCs or T cells enriched from blood (not recorded which). The sequence derives from a woman under 40 who had been exposed to COVID-19. CDR3 DNA sequence: TGTGCCAGCAGCCCAGGGACAGGGAAGATATACAATGAGCAGTTCTTC. Its protein is CASSPGTGKIYNEQFF. Based on the CDR3 plus reference TRBV14 and TRBJ2-1, the full variable domain is EAGVTQFPSHSVIEKGQTVTLRCDPISGHDNLYWYRRVMGKEIKFLLHFVKESKQDESGMPNNRFLAERTGGTYSTLKVQPAELEDSGVYFCASSPGTGKIYNEQFFGPGTRLTVL.